This entry describes one T cell receptor (beta chain). This clone was picked up a small number of times. Its specific antigen is unknown. No clone much larger than this one lies a single base away; base qualities are absent. Using the deep immunoSEQ assay, TCR CDR3 regions were amplified from genomic DNA by multiplex PCR. Genomic DNA extracted from each cell subset was distributed evenly over all wells of several immunoSEQ 96-well plates, and each plate served as one replicate. Each replicate PCR for sorted subsets received around 200 ng genomic DNA, equal to some 32,000 T cell genomes. Purified libraries were measured with a Qubit 3.0 fluorometer, size-checked on a Bioanalyzer 2100, and measured again with the KAPA Library Quantification kit. Each immunoSEQ 96-well plate was sequenced on its own single-read 150-cycle Illumina NextSeq 550 flow cell. The source study handled its data this way. Because the immunoSEQ output included only junctional sequences and no quality scores, the filtering could not be the same as the filtering used for full-length reads. To assign V/J genes and CDR3, sequences were annotated against IMGT germline references using PyIR, a Python wrapper for IgBLAST v1.9. Reads with weak V/J assignments (E-value above 1e-6), missing CDR3, stop codons, out-of-frame junctions, or ambiguous translated residues were removed. A V3J clonotype was defined by an identical inferred V gene, J gene, and CDR3 amino acid sequence. Percentage overlap between repertoires was calculated by dividing the number of shared unique clonotypes by the size of the smaller repertoire. Richness of each repertoire was evaluated using RTK rarefaction, the Chao1 estimator, and Recon v2.1 estimates of unobserved clonotypes. Generation probabilities were computed with OLGA for all TCRbeta clonotypes obtained by the gDNA method from four donors. Drawn from immuneACCESS, this table holds only the in-frame rearrangements with V and J called that TCRdb kept. Clones are partly lost; checked studies trace under half to an unresolved V gene and leave the rest unexplained. V and J calls and clone size come straight from that table; D and trimming were deduced from the DNA. The sample has 550,000 to 850,000 clones on record, roughly 72% of them singletons. The ten most abundant clones make up less than 2% of the sample.

These data originate in a study of shared clonotypes between healthy human individuals (dated by TCRdb to between 2020 and 2021). General notes on the study: The cohort comprised a couple of women and a few men aged 18 to 49 years. Per donor, three plates each were used for CD4 naive and CD4 memory, two for CD8 naive, and one for CD8 memory. To estimate repertoire size and how much clonotypes are shared between individuals, the study performed deep sequencing of blood TCR repertoires from roughly five healthy adults. Between about 0.94 and 8.9 billion PBMCs per donor were obtained by leukapheresis. Libraries were prepared and TCR repertoires were sequenced by different laboratories using diverse techniques, in order to increase sequencing depth and limit assay-specific biases.

Results the study describes overall, beyond this receptor: Incomplete sequencing was indicated by rarefaction of sorted-subset datasets, despite the large sequencing depth. Compared with non-shared clonotypes, the clonotypes found in all four sorted-subset donors had higher generation probabilities. Based on pairwise subsampling, the degree of clonotype sharing among donors was expected to be affected by sequencing depth. Because the study included only a small number of donors, the genetic and exposure-history diversity represented was limited. Sampling was restricted to blood, and TCR repertoires in tissues likely differ from the TCR repertoires found in blood. Larger estimated clonotype richness was generally found for naive subsets than for memory subsets. Sharing across four donors was observed for around 5% of naive CD4, over 3% of naive CD8, 2.3% of memory CD4, and roughly 0.4% of memory CD8 clonotypes.

CDR1 and CDR2, looked up from the germline V gene, are SNHLY and FYNNEI. V is reduced by 6 bases and J by 0 bases, leaving a spacing of 14 bases between them. The CDR3 sequence holds 15 residues, the cysteine and phenylalanine included. The sequence is cut down to CDR3 DNA, 45 bases in frame from base 1. The donors were healthy, HIV-negative adults who had no recently reported acute infections or vaccinations. All donors were Caucasian adults living in Nashville, Tennessee, USA. CD4+ T cells were enriched by magnetic negative selection; naive cells were then positively selected on CD45RA, and the negative fraction formed the memory subset. Blood was collected by leukapheresis, and PBMCs were isolated by Ficoll-Histopaque density gradient centrifugation and then cryopreserved in liquid nitrogen vapor phase. Purity and quantity of every magnetically sorted T cell population were checked by analytical flow cytometry. Genomic DNA was isolated from every sorted fraction and measured by UV absorbance on a Nanodrop 2000c.

Sequencing was performed on memory CD4+ T cells sorted from blood. The intended sense of this specimen's cell subset or site label: CD45RA-negative fraction. The chain links TRBV2 with TRBJ1-2; no confident D gene assignment can be made. This clonotype originated in a woman in her 30s in good health. The DNA sequence reads TGTGCCAGCAGAGTTGAGACGGCAGCTAACTATGGCTACACCTTC. It codes for CASRVETAANYGYTF.